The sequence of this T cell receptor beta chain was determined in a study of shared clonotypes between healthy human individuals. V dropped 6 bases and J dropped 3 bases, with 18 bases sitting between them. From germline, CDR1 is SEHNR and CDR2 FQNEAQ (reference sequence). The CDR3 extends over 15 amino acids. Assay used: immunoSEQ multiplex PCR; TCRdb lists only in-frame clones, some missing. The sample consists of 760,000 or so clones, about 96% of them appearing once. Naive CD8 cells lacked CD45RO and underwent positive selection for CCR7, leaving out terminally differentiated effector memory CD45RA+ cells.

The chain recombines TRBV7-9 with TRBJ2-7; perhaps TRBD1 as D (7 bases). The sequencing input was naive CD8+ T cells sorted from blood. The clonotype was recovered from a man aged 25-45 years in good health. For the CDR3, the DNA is TGTGCCAGCAGTGGAGGGACAGTCCCTTACTACGAGCAGTACTTC. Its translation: CASSGGTVPYYEQYF. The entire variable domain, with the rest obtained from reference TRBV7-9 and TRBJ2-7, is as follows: DTGVSQNPRHKITKRGQNVTFRCDPISEHNRLYWYRQTLGQGPEFLTYFQNEAQLEKSRLLSDRFSAERPKGSFSTLEIQRTEQGDSAMYLCASSGGTVPYYEQYFGPGTRLTVT.